What follows are 27 T cell receptor beta chains derived from one specimen sequenced in a study of cytotoxic CD8 clonotypes in ibrutinib-treated CLL. TCRdb's copy holds only in-frame clones and misses some; the assay was immunoSEQ multiplex PCR. This table holds about 27,000 clones, 70% to 90% found once. The source material was PBMCs, sampled after 24 months of ibrutinib treatment. These receptors originate from a human donor with chronic lymphocytic leukemia.

The CDR3: CASSGWDSLYEQYF. The DNA for the CDR3 is TGCGCCAGCAGCGGGTGGGACAGCCTCTACGAGCAGTACTTC. The chain combines TRBV5-1 with TRBJ2-7, with TRBD1 matching 7 bases. The germline gives CDR1 SGHRS, CDR2 YFSETQ. CDR3 length equals 14 residues. J was trimmed by 3 bases and V by 4 bases; bases with no gene match: 7.

V gene TRBV5-1 combines with J gene TRBJ2-7; D assignment may be TRBD1 or TRBD2 (5 bases each). Germline V CDR1 and CDR2: SGHRS, YFSETQ. The CDR3 runs to 13 residues. With 6 bases removed from V and 4 bases from J, the gap between germline ends came to 14 bases. The CDR3 is CASKVGDGYEQYF. The CDR3 nucleotides read TGCGCCAGCAAGGTAGGGGACGGTTACGAGCAGTACTTC.

The V gene is TRBV5-1, the J gene TRBJ1-1; D is uncertain. Per the germline V gene, CDR1 is SGHRS and CDR2 is YFSETQ. V was clipped by 4 bases and J by 0 bases, with 19 bases between them. The CDR3 loop spans 17 amino acids. The DNA for the CDR3 is TGCGCCAGCAGCGGAAGACCCCGTGGGGAGCTGAACACTGAAGCTTTCTTT. It specifies CASSGRPRGELNTEAFF.

V gene TRBV7-3 combines with J gene TRBJ2-3; tentatively, D is TRBD1 or TRBD2 (5 bases each). CDR3 length equals 13 residues. Trimming left V 3 bases short and J 5 bases short, with 9 bases between. The germline CDR1 and CDR2 sequences are SGHTA and FQGTGA. The CDR3 spells CASSFGTRDTQYF. The CDR3 DNA reads TGTGCCAGCAGCTTCGGGACCCGAGATACGCAGTATTTT.

A single count supports this clone. This rearrangement joins TRBV27 to TRBJ2-2; D not resolved. Germline values: CDR1 MNHEY, CDR2 SMNVEV (reference sequence). V lost 1 base, J lost 6 bases, and 3 bases lay in between. The CDR3 runs 12 residues. The CDR3 protein is CASSLLAGELFF. The CDR3 region has the DNA TGTGCCAGCAGTTTATTGGCCGGGGAGCTGTTTTTT.

This chain links TRBV11-3 with TRBJ2-1; D is unclear. The germline V gene has CDR1 SGHNT and CDR2 YENEEA. The CDR3 is 13 amino acids. Between the trimmed V and J ends, which lost 2 bases and 6 bases, there was a span of 8 bases. The CDR3 DNA follows: TGTGCCAGCAGCTTACGATACTCCAATGAGCAGTTCTTC. Amino acids: CASSLRYSNEQFF.

This clone was detected a few times. The chain combines TRBV19 with TRBJ2-7; 9 positions agree with TRBD1. Germline V lookup: CDR1 LNHDA, CDR2 SQIVND (reference sequence). After removal of 4 bases from V and 2 bases from J, the junction contained 6 bases not matched to a gene. The CDR3 has 15 amino acids. CDR3 sequence (DNA): TGTGCCAGTAGTAGACAGGGGGGGCTTACCTACGAGCAGTACTTC. This codes for CASSRQGGLTYEQYF. The full variable domain, its missing parts supplied by reference TRBV19 and TRBJ2-7, is DGGITQSPKYLFRKEGQNVTLSCEQNLNHDAMYWYRQDPGQGLRLIYYSQIVNDFQKGDIAEGYSVSREKKESFPLTVTSAQKNPTAFYLCASSRQGGLTYEQYFGPGTRLTVT.

This rearrangement joins TRBV5-1 to TRBJ2-4; possible D gene TRBD1, 6 bases. The CDR3 length is 19 residues. Trimming pared 2 bases from V and 0 bases from J, leaving 21 bases between. Looked up from germline, CDR1 is SGHRS and CDR2 is YFSETQ. CDR3 residues: CASSFLSTGQPLAKNIQYF. The DNA for the CDR3 is TGCGCCAGCAGCTTCCTGAGTACTGGACAGCCATTAGCCAAAAACATTCAGTACTTC.

The rearrangement links TRBV5-1 to TRBJ1-1; tentatively, D is TRBD1 (6 bases). Trimming took 0 bases from V and 5 from J, leaving 14 bases between them. CDR1 is SGHRS and CDR2 is YFSETQ in the germline V gene. The CDR3 length is 15 residues. The CDR3 spells CASSLDWGAGTEAFF. DNA of the CDR3: TGCGCCAGCAGCTTGGATTGGGGGGCGGGTACTGAAGCTTTCTTT.

The DNA of the CDR3 is TGTGCCAGCAGCCTACGACGGGGGTCGGGTTCACCCCTCCACTTT. The encoded protein is CASSLRRGSGSPLHF. The chain carries TRBV7-2 and TRBJ1-6; perhaps TRBD1 as D (5 bases). The CDR3 sequence is 15 residues long. V lost 5 bases and J lost 9, with 17 bases in between. Germline assignment: CDR1 SGHTA and CDR2 FQGNSA.

The J gene is TRBJ2-3, the V gene TRBV5-1, with a possible D match to TRBD2 (6 bases). In germline, CDR1 is SGHRS, CDR2 YFSETQ. V was shortened by 0 bases and J by 1 base, with 9 bases between the two germline ends. This CDR3 has 15 residues. The CDR3 protein is CASSLAASGTDTQYF. The CDR3 DNA reads as TGCGCCAGCAGCTTGGCGGCTAGCGGCACAGATACGCAGTATTTT. Based on the CDR3 plus reference TRBV5-1 and TRBJ2-3, the full variable domain is KAGVTQTPRYLIKTRGQQVTLSCSPISGHRSVSWYQQTPGQGLQFLFEYFSETQRNKGNFPGRFSGRQFSNSRSEMNVSTLELGDSALYLCASSLAASGTDTQYFGPGTRLTVL.

J is TRBJ2-3 and V is TRBV6-1, with 9 bases fitting TRBD2. V dropped 0 bases and J dropped 2; count of bases not matched to a gene: 6. This CDR3 comprises 17 residues. The germline CDR1 and CDR2 sequences are MNHNS and SASEGT. The CDR3 nucleotides are TGTGCCAGCAGTGAAGCCCCTAGCGGGGTCTACACAGATACGCAGTATTTT. It yields the protein CASSEAPSGVYTDTQYF.

The rearrangement links TRBV15 to TRBJ1-5; the D gene is possibly TRBD1 (5 bases). The germline V gene encodes CDR1 LNHNV and CDR2 YYDKDF (reference sequence). The V end lost 5 bases, the J end lost 4 bases, and 9 bases lay between the germline ends. CDR3 length equals 13 residues. The CDR3 DNA follows: TGTGCCACCAGCGTGGCAGGGAATCAGCCCCAGCATTTT. Its protein is CATSVAGNQPQHF.

The chain links TRBV6-5 to TRBJ1-1; D is undetermined. V was pared by 2 bases and J by 6 bases, with 10 bases between. This CDR3 has 13 amino acids. Germline V gene lookup returns CDR1 MNHEY and CDR2 SVGAGI. Here the CDR3 DNA reads TGTGCCAGCAGTTACGGTTGGCTCGCTGAAGCTTTCTTT. Translating it yields CASSYGWLAEAFF.

This clone was detected a few times. The chain employs TRBV11-2 and TRBJ2-7; 8 bases line up with TRBD2. This CDR3 spans 14 amino acids. J gave up 6 bases and V 5 bases, and 9 bases lay outside the gene matches. Germline CDR1 SGHAT, CDR2 FQNNGV. The CDR3 bases are TGTGCCAGCAGCCCCGGGAGGGGGTCTCGCGAGCAGTACTTC. Amino acid sequence: CASSPGRGSREQYF.

The chain employs TRBV15 and TRBJ2-1; maybe TRBD1 (5 bases). V was clipped by 4 bases and J by 3 bases, with 13 bases between them. CDR1 LNHNV and CDR2 YYDKDF come from the germline V gene (reference sequence). This CDR3 has 15 amino acids. CDR3 sequence reads: CATSNSGQDYNEQFF. The CDR3 coding sequence is TGTGCCACCAGCAACTCAGGGCAGGACTACAATGAGCAGTTCTTC.

CDR3 bases: TGTGCCAGCAGGGAAACAGGGCTCTCTGGAAACACCATATATTTT. This gives the protein CASRETGLSGNTIYF. The chain combines TRBV6-5 with TRBJ1-3, with D maybe TRBD1 (6 bases). V was cut by 6 bases and J by 0 bases, with 12 bases left in between. The CDR3 is 15 residues long. In germline, CDR1 is MNHEY, CDR2 SVGAGI.

A single count supports this clone. The chain is built from TRBV11-2 and TRBJ2-1; 7 bases map to TRBD2. Per the germline V gene, CDR1 is SGHAT and CDR2 is FQNNGV. With V trimmed by 5 bases and J by 0 bases, 16 bases remained unmatched. CDR3 size: 19 residues. The CDR3 loop is CASSRGWRGTRSSYNEQFF. CDR3 coding DNA: TGTGCCAGCAGCCGCGGATGGCGGGGGACCCGTAGCTCCTACAATGAGCAGTTCTTC.

The chain uses TRBV7-2 and TRBJ2-7, with D perhaps TRBD2 (7 bases). Germline lookup yields CDR1 SGHTA and CDR2 FQGNSA. Trimming took off 1 base at V and 2 bases at J, with 15 bases between the two ends. There are 16 residues in the CDR3. CDR3 loop: CASSLVAGGPAYEQYF. The CDR3 DNA is TGTGCCAGCAGCTTAGTGGCCGGGGGGCCTGCCTACGAGCAGTACTTC.

CDR3 nucleotides: TGTGCCAGCAGTTTAGACAGCTCTGGAAACACCATATATTTT. This encodes CASSLDSSGNTIYF. This sequence joins TRBV28 and TRBJ1-3; maybe TRBD1 (5 bases). Germline V lookup: CDR1 MDHEN, CDR2 SYDVKM. V lost 2 bases to trimming and J lost 0 bases, with 5 bases between them. CDR3 size: 14 residues.

The CDR3 DNA reads TGTGCCAGCAGTTTACGGGACAGGCTGAACTATGGCTACACCTTC. This codes for CASSLRDRLNYGYTF. V and J are TRBV28 and TRBJ1-2, with TRBD1 matching 8 bases. CDR3 length equals 15 residues. Losses at the gene ends were 2 bases for V and 2 bases for J; bases not matched to a gene: 4. Germline V gene data show CDR1 as MDHEN and CDR2 as SYDVKM.

This clone was picked up one time. The rearrangement links TRBV11-1 to TRBJ2-2; D is perhaps TRBD2 (5 bases). Germline V gene sequence: CDR1 SGHAT, CDR2 FQDESV (reference sequence). Trimming removed 5 bases at V and 7 bases at J, with 20 bases between. This CDR3 has 16 residues. CDR3 loop: CASSHGEAVYSGELFF. The DNA of the CDR3 is TGTGCCAGCAGCCACGGGGAAGCGGTATACAGCGGGGAGCTGTTTTTT.

J is TRBJ1-4 and V is TRBV11-2; D is unclear. Germline V CDR1 and CDR2: SGHAT, FQNNGV. Trimming left V 0 bases short and J 4 bases short, with 12 bases between. The CDR3 spans 16 residues. The CDR3 nucleotides are TGTGCCAGCAGCTTAGATCTCTCCCAATTTAATGAAAAACTGTTTTTT. Amino acids: CASSLDLSQFNEKLFF.

The chain joins TRBV7-2 to TRBJ1-1; 7 nucleotides match TRBD1. CDR1 is SGHTA, CDR2 FQGNSA, per germline. V gave up 1 base and J gave up 8 bases; unmatched junction bases: 4. The CDR3 contains 13 residues. The CDR3 sequence is CASSLGLTGEAFF. The CDR3 DNA reads as TGTGCCAGCAGCTTAGGACTGACAGGGGAAGCTTTCTTT.

The V gene is TRBV6-1, the J gene TRBJ1-5; the match to TRBD1 covers 10 bases. Germline CDR1 and CDR2: MNHNS and SASEGT. This CDR3 spans 15 amino acids. V lost 6 bases, J lost 7 bases, and 9 bases stayed unmatched. CDR3 residues: CASRPGTGEWQPQHF. DNA for the CDR3: TGTGCCAGCAGGCCCGGGACAGGGGAGTGGCAGCCCCAGCATTTT.

The chain has TRBV6-1 and TRBJ2-3; 8 nucleotides line up with TRBD2. The CDR3 has 15 residues. The V segment lost 5 bases and the J segment 2 bases; nucleotides outside the gene matches: 6. CDR1 MNHNS and CDR2 SASEGT come from the germline V gene. CDR3 in DNA: TGTGCCAGCAGTTGGGCGGGGGGTCTCACAGATACGCAGTATTTT. This translates into CASSWAGGLTDTQYF.

This rearrangement joins TRBV2 to TRBJ1-5, with D uncertain. The CDR3 sequence is 15 residues long. Germline CDR1 SNHLY, CDR2 FYNNEI. Trimming pared 4 bases from V and 9 bases from J, leaving 19 bases between. The CDR3: CASSANGETLWPQHF. The CDR3, as DNA: TGTGCCAGCAGTGCAAATGGGGAGACCCTGTGGCCCCAGCATTTT.